The 32 T cell receptor beta chains below were found in one sample sequenced in a study of neurological immune-mediated disorders. TCRdb reprocessed the 5' RACE reads with MiXCR, giving one entry per CDR3 protein. The sample lists 50,000 to 70,000 distinct CDR3 sequences; roughly 13% were seen once. The sample taken for sequencing was PBMCs. The source of these receptors is a woman aged 55-70 years with HTLV-1-associated myelopathy (HAM/TSP).

This clonotype was seen ten or more times. The CDR3 region is CASSVETGTQYF. The CDR3 nucleotides are TGCGCCAGCAGCGTCGAAACGGGTACGCAGTATTTT. J is TRBJ2-3 and V is TRBV5-1; D ambiguous. V lost 4 bases to trimming and J lost 8 bases, with 11 bases between them. CDR3 length: 12 residues. CDR1 is SGHRS and CDR2 is YFSETQ in the germline V gene.

Ten or more counts support this clonotype. This chain connects TRBV5-1 to TRBJ2-3; no clear D gene. V was shortened by 5 bases and J by 0 bases, with 13 bases between the two germline ends. This CDR3 is built from 15 residues. Germline V CDR1 and CDR2: SGHRS, YFSETQ. DNA of the CDR3: TGCGCCAGCAGTCAAGACGGACGGAGCACAGATACGCAGTATTTT. Translation: CASSQDGRSTDTQYF. The entire variable domain, with the rest obtained from reference TRBV5-1 and TRBJ2-3, is as follows: KAGVTQTPRYLIKTRGQQVTLSCSPISGHRSVSWYQQTPGQGLQFLFEYFSETQRNKGNFPGRFSGRQFSNSRSEMNVSTLELGDSALYLCASSQDGRSTDTQYFGPGTRLTVL.

This clonotype showed up just a few times. V is TRBV3-1 and J is TRBJ2-7; D not certain. Germline CDR1 reads LGHDT; CDR2 reads YNNKEL (reference sequence). V was shortened by 4 bases and J by 7 bases, with 11 bases between the two germline ends. The CDR3 sequence is 12 residues long. CDR3 in DNA: TGTGCCAGCAGCCCCCCCGTAGGGGAGCAGTACTTC. It specifies CASSPPVGEQYF.

This clonotype was observed many times. This rearrangement joins TRBV20-1 to TRBJ1-1; D ambiguous. This CDR3 has 12 residues. CDR1 is DFQATT and CDR2 is SNEGSKA in the germline V gene (reference sequence). The chain's CDR3 is CTARGLNTEAFF. The CDR3 coding sequence is TGCACCGCTCGGGGTTTGAACACTGAAGCTTTCTTT.

This clonotype was seen many times. The CDR3 protein is CASSLQGYNEQFF. DNA of the CDR3: TGTGCCAGCTCACTTCAGGGATACAATGAGCAGTTCTTC. The chain links TRBV18 to TRBJ2-1; possibly TRBD1 for D (5 bases). This CDR3 is 13 amino acids long. Germline V gene lookup returns CDR1 KGHSH and CDR2 LQKENI. V was clipped by 4 bases and J by 4 bases, with 8 bases between them.

This clonotype has a count of ten or more. The chain is built from TRBV5-1 and TRBJ2-5; D is perhaps TRBD1 (7 bases). Germline V lookup: CDR1 SGHRS, CDR2 YFSETQ. The V end lost 0 bases, the J end lost 4 bases, and 13 bases lay between the germline ends. CDR3 length equals 15 residues. CDR3 nucleotide sequence: TGCGCCAGCAGCTTGGGCGCAGGGGGAGGAGAGACCCAGTACTTC. This sequence encodes CASSLGAGGGETQYF.

This clonotype was counted at least ten times. This chain uses TRBV20-1 with TRBJ1-5, with no clear D. Per the germline V gene, CDR1 is DFQATT and CDR2 is SNEGSKA (reference sequence). Trimming shortened V by 3 bases and J by 7 bases, and 13 bases separated the two germline ends. The CDR3 is made up of 13 amino acids. In nucleotides, the CDR3 is TGCAGTGCTAGCCCCGCCATCCAACAGCCCCAGCATTTT. It codes for CSASPAIQQPQHF.

Many counts were recorded for this clonotype. The genes are TRBV2 and TRBJ2-7; 11 bases align to TRBD2. The CDR3 covers 15 residues. CDR1 SNHLY and CDR2 FYNNEI come from the germline V gene. With V trimmed by 6 bases and J by 3 bases, 7 bases remained unmatched. The CDR3 DNA sequence: TGTGCCAGCAGCACCGGGACTAGCGGAATCTACGAGCAGTACTTC. Translating it yields CASSTGTSGIYEQYF.

The sample holds many counts of this clonotype. The chain links TRBV9 to TRBJ2-5, with 10 bases lining up with TRBD2. The CDR3 is made up of 17 amino acids. V lost 0 bases and J lost 2; bases outside the gene matches: 7. Germline V gives CDR1 SGDLS, CDR2 YYNGEE. This CDR3 reads CASSVGLAGVGQETQYF. The CDR3 DNA follows: TGTGCCAGCAGCGTAGGGCTAGCGGGAGTGGGTCAAGAGACCCAGTACTTC.

This clonotype has ten or more counts. This sequence joins TRBV5-1 and TRBJ2-2, with TRBD1 matching 8 bases. V was pared by 4 bases and J by 3 bases, with 5 bases of the junction left unmatched. The CDR3 has 15 amino acids. The germline V gene has CDR1 SGHRS and CDR2 YFSETQ. For the CDR3, the DNA is TGCGCCAGCAGCCCACTGGACAGGGACACCGGGGAGCTGTTTTTT. Protein product: CASSPLDRDTGELFF.

This clonotype has more than one count but fewer than ten. This sequence joins TRBV28 and TRBJ1-2, with D possibly matching TRBD1 (6 bases). There are 15 residues in the CDR3. The germline V gene has CDR1 MDHEN and CDR2 SYDVKM. The V end was cut by 5 bases, the J end by 4 bases, with 17 bases between. In DNA, the CDR3 is TGTGCCAGCAGTCTGTACAGGGAGGACATCTATGGCTACACCTTC. Its protein product is CASSLYREDIYGYTF.

This clonotype was observed many times. This CDR3 reads CASSPLSGIVSGYEQYF. The DNA of the CDR3 is TGTGCCAGCAGTCCCCTAAGCGGGATAGTATCCGGCTACGAGCAGTACTTC. V usage is TRBV27 and J usage is TRBJ2-7, with 7 bases fitting TRBD2. The J segment lost 3 bases and the V segment lost 5 bases, leaving 16 bases of the junction unmatched. The CDR3 is 17 amino acids. From germline, CDR1 is MNHEY and CDR2 SMNVEV (reference sequence).

This clonotype was picked up many times. The chain uses TRBV12-3 or TRBV12-4 and TRBJ2-4; weak D call: TRBD2 (6 bases). The germline V and J ends were trimmed by 1 base and 9 bases, with 13 bases remaining between them. The CDR3 sequence is 14 residues long. This CDR3 is CASSLGGTSTIQYF. The CDR3 nucleotides read TGTGCCAGCAGTTTAGGGGGAACTAGCACCATTCAGTACTTC.

This clonotype was recorded many times. V gene TRBV5-1 combines with J gene TRBJ2-7; D is perhaps TRBD1 (6 bases). Trimming left V 3 bases short and J 4 bases short, with 17 bases between. From germline, CDR1 is SGHRS and CDR2 YFSETQ. The length of the CDR3 is 15 residues. Written as DNA, the CDR3 is TGCGCCAGCAGCTCGCCCGGGACAAAGATTTACGAGCAGTACTTC. Amino acid sequence: CASSSPGTKIYEQYF.

By sample fraction, this clonotype is medium-sized (0.01 to 0.1%). The CDR3 DNA sequence: TGCGCCAGCAGCTTGGGACAGGGAAGGGACTATGGCTACACCTTC. Translated, it gives CASSLGQGRDYGYTF. This chain joins TRBV5-1 and TRBJ1-2; TRBD1 matches 7 bases. CDR3 length: 15 residues. The V gene end was trimmed by 0 bases and the J gene end by 3 bases; junction bases not matched to a gene: 5. Germline loops: CDR1 SGHRS, CDR2 YFSETQ.

This clonotype was observed once. The junction departs from the called germline gene at one end, perhaps through a read error. The chain employs TRBV25-1 and TRBJ1-2; tentatively, D is TRBD1 (6 bases). The CDR3 length is 13 residues. The germline V gene encodes CDR1 MGHDK and CDR2 SYGVNS. CDR3 sequence reads: CAITGQRFYDYTF. DNA of the CDR3: TGTGCCATCACAGGGCAGCGATTCTATGACTACACCTTC.

There are many counts of this clonotype. The V gene is TRBV12-3 or TRBV12-4, the J gene TRBJ2-3; D might be TRBD1 or TRBD2, each matching 5 bases. There are 14 residues in the CDR3. Trimming stripped 6 bases from V and 2 bases from J, with 12 bases between. In DNA form, the CDR3 reads TGTGCCAGCAGATTACTAGGGGACACAGATACGCAGTATTTT. Amino acid sequence: CASRLLGDTDTQYF.

This clonotype was seen repeatedly, ten times or more. The gene calls are TRBV28 and TRBJ2-2; D call uncertain. This CDR3 is built from 15 residues. Germline CDR1 MDHEN, CDR2 SYDVKM. Trimming stripped 3 bases from V and 3 bases from J, with 11 bases between. In DNA, the CDR3 is TGTGCCAGCAGTTTGCCGGGCAGTCACACCGGGGAGCTGTTTTTT. Amino acids: CASSLPGSHTGELFF. The variable domain in full, completed from reference TRBV28 and TRBJ2-2, reads DVKVTQSSRYLVKRTGEKVFLECVQDMDHENMFWYRQDPGLGLRLIYFSYDVKMKEKGDIPEGYSVSREKKERFSLILESASTNQTSMYLCASSLPGSHTGELFFGEGSRLTVL.

Many counts were recorded for this clonotype. This sequence joins TRBV4-2 and TRBJ2-3; D unresolved. The germline gives CDR1 LGHNA, CDR2 YNFKEQ. The CDR3 consists of 13 residues. V was cut by 0 bases and J by 8 bases, with 9 bases left in between. The CDR3 spells CASSQDLVGTQYF. The CDR3 nucleotides read TGTGCCAGCAGCCAAGATCTAGTGGGTACGCAGTATTTT.

The sample holds many counts of this clonotype. V and J are TRBV12-3 or TRBV12-4 and TRBJ2-1, with 10 bases lining up with TRBD2. The CDR3 loop spans 15 amino acids. V was pared by 5 bases and J by 6 bases, with 7 bases of the junction left unmatched. Written as DNA, the CDR3 is TGTGCCAGCAGTCCAGCGGGAGGGCACGTCAATGAGCAGTTCTTC. Translating it yields CASSPAGGHVNEQFF.

Ten or more counts support this clonotype. The CDR3 region is CSARGTDRGNQPQHF. Here the CDR3 DNA reads TGCAGTGCTAGGGGGACGGACAGGGGCAATCAGCCCCAGCATTTT. The chain has TRBV20-1 and TRBJ1-5; 8 bases align to TRBD1. Losses at the gene ends were 3 bases for V and 2 bases for J; bases not matched to a gene: 6. Germline CDR1 DFQATT, CDR2 SNEGSKA (reference sequence). The CDR3 covers 15 residues.

This clonotype was observed at least ten times. The rearrangement joins TRBV5-1 to TRBJ2-5, with D unclear. Germline V gene lookup returns CDR1 SGHRS and CDR2 YFSETQ. This CDR3 contains 15 residues. V lost 0 bases and J lost 5, with 14 bases in between. The CDR3 DNA reads as TGCGCCAGCAGCTTGGCCCTCATTCTCGACGAGACCCAGTACTTC. Protein sequence: CASSLALILDETQYF.

The sample holds many counts of this clonotype. V and J are TRBV6-6 and TRBJ2-7; D call uncertain. Germline CDR1 reads MNHNY; CDR2 reads SVGAGI (reference sequence). The V end lost 6 bases, the J end lost 3 bases, and 9 bases lay between the germline ends. This CDR3 is built from 12 residues. In DNA, the CDR3 is TGTGCCAGCAGCGATAAGGGCTACGAGCAGTACTTC. The encoded protein is CASSDKGYEQYF.

This clonotype has a count of ten or more. J is TRBJ2-1 and V is TRBV5-1, with D perhaps TRBD1 or TRBD2 (6 bases each). This CDR3 contains 14 residues. The germline V gene has CDR1 SGHRS and CDR2 YFSETQ. The V end lost 1 base, the J end lost 7 bases, and 12 bases lay between the germline ends. The CDR3 is CASSLRGAGNEQFF. The CDR3, as DNA: TGCGCCAGCAGCTTGAGGGGGGCGGGGAATGAGCAGTTCTTC. Variable domain in full (rest from reference TRBV5-1 and TRBJ2-1): KAGVTQTPRYLIKTRGQQVTLSCSPISGHRSVSWYQQTPGQGLQFLFEYFSETQRNKGNFPGRFSGRQFSNSRSEMNVSTLELGDSALYLCASSLRGAGNEQFFGPGTRLTVL.

This clonotype was seen ten or more times. The DNA of the CDR3 is TGCGCCAGCAGCTTGGGCGGGACAGAAGAGACCCAGTACTTC. It specifies CASSLGGTEETQYF. The V and J genes are TRBV5-1 and TRBJ2-5, with D possibly TRBD1 on 7 matching bases. Germline assignment: CDR1 SGHRS and CDR2 YFSETQ. The length of the CDR3 is 14 residues. The germline V and J ends were trimmed by 0 bases and 3 bases, with 9 bases remaining between them.

The chain has TRBV5-1 and TRBJ2-1, with 9 bases aligning to TRBD2. The V and J ends lost 2 bases and 0 bases, in that order; junction bases with no gene match: 12. From germline, CDR1 is SGHRS and CDR2 YFSETQ. CDR3 length: 19 amino acids. CDR3 nucleotide sequence: TGCGCCAGCAGCTTAATCTTGGCTAGCGGGGCTAGCTCCTACAATGAGCAGTTCTTC. Encoded protein: CASSLILASGASSYNEQFF.

CDR3 DNA sequence: TGTGCCAGCAGCACTCGGCCGTTTTGCTATGGCTACACCTTC. It yields the protein CASSTRPFCYGYTF. The chain is built from TRBV21-1 and TRBJ1-2. TRBV21-1 is tagged as a pseudogene. This CDR3 comprises 14 residues.

This clonotype was found a few times. This sequence joins TRBV6-4 and TRBJ1-1; D uncertain. V lost 4 bases to trimming and J lost 1 base, with 10 bases between them. In germline, CDR1 is MRHNA, CDR2 SNTAGT. The CDR3 loop spans 14 amino acids. CDR3 residues: CASSVERGNTEAFF. CDR3 nucleotides: TGTGCCAGCAGTGTTGAGCGAGGGAACACTGAAGCTTTCTTT.

Of note for this clonotype: The conserved final phenylalanine or tryptophan is absent from the CDR3, which likely points to a read error. The DNA is omitted, as the CDR3 cannot be located on it reliably, and the CDR3 follows TCRdb's listing. The chain links TRBV5-1 to TRBJ1-4. The CDR3 is 15 residues long, counting both termini. Germline values: CDR1 SGHRS, CDR2 YFSETQ. Here the CDR3 reads CASSLQDPTNEKLVL.

This clonotype was observed at least ten times. V and J are TRBV18 and TRBJ1-1; TRBD1 matches at 7 bases. The CDR3 loop spans 13 amino acids. V gave up 6 bases and J gave up 3 bases; unmatched junction bases: 4. CDR1 is KGHSH and CDR2 is LQKENI in the germline V gene. Here the CDR3 reads CASSPGQDTEAFF. CDR3 DNA: TGTGCCAGCTCGCCTGGACAGGACACTGAAGCTTTCTTT.

This clonotype came up many times. This chain joins TRBV5-1 and TRBJ1-1; TRBD1 matches at 7 bases. This CDR3 spans 15 amino acids. V lost 3 bases to trimming and J lost 4 bases; unmatched junction nucleotides: 9. The germline V gene encodes CDR1 SGHRS and CDR2 YFSETQ. CDR3: CASSSGDSWSTEAFF. Written as DNA, the CDR3 is TGCGCCAGCAGCTCGGGGGACAGTTGGAGCACTGAAGCTTTCTTT.

This clonotype was recorded at least ten times. This chain joins TRBV5-1 and TRBJ2-5; 7 bases fit TRBD2. The J segment lost 1 base and the V segment lost 1 base, leaving 4 bases of the junction unmatched. Germline loops: CDR1 SGHRS, CDR2 YFSETQ. The length of the CDR3 is 15 residues. CDR3 sequence reads: CASSLLPSGQETQYF. CDR3 nucleotides: TGCGCCAGCAGCTTGCTTCCTAGCGGCCAAGAGACCCAGTACTTC. Variable domain in full (rest from reference TRBV5-1 and TRBJ2-5): KAGVTQTPRYLIKTRGQQVTLSCSPISGHRSVSWYQQTPGQGLQFLFEYFSETQRNKGNFPGRFSGRQFSNSRSEMNVSTLELGDSALYLCASSLLPSGQETQYFGPGTRLLVL.